The TCR beta chain under discussion was sequenced for a study of cytomegalovirus exposure and HLA in healthy donors. The CDR3 spans 16 residues. V lost 0 bases to trimming and J lost 2 bases; unmatched junction nucleotides: 7. Per germline, CDR1 SGHKS and CDR2 YYEKEE (reference sequence). PCR was performed using 60 Vbeta and 13 Jbeta primers. The repertoire was sequenced with immunoSEQ multiplex PCR; TCRdb's copy has only in-frame clones and lacks some. The data contain over 110,000 clones, over 75% of them singletons. This receptor was obtained from a male donor in good health and CMV-seronegative. The chain carries TRBV5-5 and TRBJ2-5; TRBD2 matches at 7 bases. The sample comprised PBMCs. The CDR3 region is CASSLGDYPYQETQYF. For the CDR3, the DNA is TGTGCCAGCAGCTTGGGGGACTACCCGTATCAAGAGACCCAGTACTTC.